Listed here are 9 T cell receptor beta chains from one sample, sequenced in a study of cytomegalovirus exposure and HLA in healthy donors. A multiplex PCR was run with 60 Vbeta primers and 13 Jbeta primers. Produced via immunoSEQ multiplex PCR; TCRdb's table is partial and in-frame only. The sample has 130,000 to 150,000 clones; 79% are singletons. The sample consisted of PBMCs. These receptors all stem from a man younger than 35 in good health and CMV-seronegative.

CDR3 sequence: CASSRGTADVETQYF. For the CDR3, the DNA is TGCGCCAGCAGCCGGGGGACAGCTGATGTGGAGACCCAGTACTTC. The V gene is TRBV4-3, the J gene TRBJ2-5; 7 bases are a match to TRBD1. J lost 5 bases, V lost 4 bases, and 10 bases had no gene match. The germline gives CDR1 LGHNA, CDR2 YSLEER. The CDR3 sequence is 15 residues long.

This clone appeared once. This rearrangement joins TRBV7-2 to TRBJ2-6; the match to TRBD1 covers 10 bases. Trimming at V came to 5 bases and at J to 0 bases, leaving 7 bases not matched to a gene. Germline V CDR1 and CDR2: SGHTA, FQGNSA. The CDR3 is made up of 18 amino acids. Here the CDR3 reads CASSLGQGPPSGANVLTF. Written as DNA, the CDR3 is TGTGCCAGCAGCCTGGGACAGGGGCCGCCCTCTGGGGCCAACGTCCTGACTTTC.

CDR3 residues: CATSRGLNTEAFF. CDR3 nucleotides: TGTGCCACCAGCCGGGGTTTGAACACTGAAGCTTTCTTT. The chain joins TRBV15 to TRBJ1-1; no clear D. Trimming took off 5 bases at V and 0 bases at J, with 7 bases between the two ends. The CDR3 is 13 residues long. The V gene's germline CDR1 is LNHNV and CDR2 YYDKDF (reference sequence).

The chain combines TRBV27 with TRBJ1-1; D perhaps matches TRBD1 (6 bases). Germline lookup yields CDR1 MNHEY and CDR2 SMNVEV (reference sequence). V dropped 6 bases and J dropped 4 bases, with 18 bases sitting between them. CDR3 size: 15 residues. The CDR3, as DNA: TGTGCCAGCAGAGCCAACACAGGGATCTTCACTGAAGCTTTCTTT. This gives the protein CASRANTGIFTEAFF.

The genes are TRBV14 and TRBJ2-5; D is unresolved. Germline CDR1 and CDR2: SGHDN and FVKESK. The CDR3 extends over 16 amino acids. Deletions cut 0 bases from V and 7 bases from J, with 18 bases between. The CDR3, as DNA: TGTGCCAGCAGCCAAGATATCCGGCGGATCGGCGGGACCCAGTACTTC. Translated, it gives CASSQDIRRIGGTQYF.

The V call is TRBV7-6, the J call TRBJ1-2, with D unresolved. CDR1 and CDR2 from the germline V gene are SGHVS and FNYEAQ. This CDR3 region has 15 residues. Between the trimmed V and J ends, which lost 5 bases and 12 bases, there was a span of 25 bases. CDR3 amino acids: CASSPDAGLGIVDTF. DNA for the CDR3: TGTGCCAGCAGCCCGGATGCGGGCCTCGGGATTGTCGACACCTTC.

The gene calls are TRBV7-9 and TRBJ1-1; TRBD1 aligns across 10 bases. The CDR3 runs to 16 residues. V gave up 3 bases and J gave up 5 bases; unmatched junction bases: 9. Germline V lookup: CDR1 SEHNR, CDR2 FQNEAQ (reference sequence). CDR3 region: CASSFARQGAGTEAFF. For the CDR3, the DNA is TGTGCCAGCAGCTTTGCCCGACAGGGGGCAGGAACTGAAGCTTTCTTT.

The chain is built from TRBV7-2 and TRBJ2-7; D may be TRBD1 (6 bases). V lost 5 bases and J lost 4, with 15 bases in between. The CDR3 contains 14 residues. Germline-derived CDR1 and CDR2 are SGHTA and FQGNSA. CDR3 nucleotides: TGTGCCAGCAGCGGACAGTATCCCCCGTACGAGCAGTACTTC. Its translation is CASSGQYPPYEQYF.

V usage is TRBV6-5 and J usage is TRBJ2-7, with D tentatively TRBD2 (6 bases). Trimming took 7 bases from V and 2 from J, leaving 9 bases between them. CDR1 MNHEY and CDR2 SVGAGI come from the germline V gene. The CDR3 consists of 12 residues. CDR3 in DNA: TGTGCCAGCATAGGAGGGGCCTACGAGCAGTACTTC. Residues: CASIGGAYEQYF.